This is a list of T cell receptor beta chains from one sample in a study of CD8+CD57+ T cells in acquired aplastic anemia. TCRdb analysed the reads with MiXCR anew, one entry per CDR3 protein. The sample lists over 150,000 distinct CDR3 sequences, approximately 52% seen once, with over 9.5% in the top ten. Source material: sorted CD4+, CD8+, or CD8+CD57+ T cells (not recorded which) from PBMCs. The receptors were sampled from a human donor with aplastic anemia. Both conserved end residues are part of each CDR3. A D gene is named only where the DNA matches it firmly. Some rows mark clone size as missing; the rest say once, few, many or name a class of expanded clone.

size,V,J,D,DNA,CDR3
many,TRBV4-1,TRBJ1-3,.,TGCGCCAGCAGCTCCAAATCTGGAAACACCATATATTTT,CASSSKSGNTIYF
many,TRBV7-8,TRBJ1-2,.,TGTGCCAGCAGCCCGTTCTCAGCCCCTTCGGGCTATGGCTACACCTTC,CASSPFSAPSGYGYTF
.,TRBV10-3,TRBJ2-7,.,TGTGCCATCAGTGAGGCAGGAGACTCCTACGAGCAGTACTTC,CAISEAGDSYEQYF
.,TRBV9,TRBJ2-2,.,TGTGCCAGCAGCGTAGCAGCGTCGGACACCGGGGAGCTGTTTTTT,CASSVAASDTGELFF
many,TRBV7-9,TRBJ1-5,.,TGTGCCAGCAGCTTAGCCGGAAGGAATCAGCCCCAGCATTTT,CASSLAGRNQPQHF
.,TRBV20-1,TRBJ1-2,TRBD1,TGCAGTGCTATTACAGGGGATGGCTACACCTTC,CSAITGDGYTF
few,TRBV4-1,TRBJ1-3,TRBD1,TGCGCCAGCAGCCCCTGGGACAGTACTGGAAACACCATATATTTT,CASSPWDSTGNTIYF
few,TRBV6-1,TRBJ2-7,TRBD2,TGTGCCAACATGGAAGGGCTAGCGGGGGGCCCAAGCTCCTACGAGCAGTACTTC,CANMEGLAGGPSSYEQYF
once,TRBV6-1,TRBJ2-7,TRBD1,TGTGCCAGCGGAAACCGGGACAGGGGTAGTTACGAGCAGTACTTC,CASGNRDRGSYEQYF
.,TRBV19,TRBJ2-6,.,TGTGCCAGTAGTATACAGAACTCTGGGGCCAACGTCCTGGCTTTC,CASSIQNSGANVLAF
.,TRBV7-2,TRBJ2-3,TRBD2,TGTGGTGGCGGGGGGGATGCGACAGATACGCAGTATTTT,CGGGGDATDTQYF
.,TRBV5-1,TRBJ2-3,TRBD2,TGCGCCAGCAGGACGGGACTAGCTAGGGACACAGATACGCAGTATTTT,CASRTGLARDTDTQYF
many,TRBV7-8,TRBJ1-1,.,TGTGCCAGCAGCCCAAGCCGTACTGAAGCTTTCTTT,CASSPSRTEAFF
.,TRBV24-1,TRBJ2-3,TRBD2,TGTGCCACCAGTGATTTGTCGCCTAGCGGGAGATATACGCAGTATTTT,CATSDLSPSGRYTQYF
once,TRBV5-1,TRBJ1-3,.,TGCGCCAGCAGCTCGGGGCTCTCTGGAAACACCATATATTTT,CASSSGLSGNTIYF
once,TRBV12-3/TRBV12-4,TRBJ1-4,.,TGTGCCAGCAGTTTAGACAGTCAGGAAAAACTGTTTTTT,CASSLDSQEKLFF
.,TRBV20-1,TRBJ2-3,.,TGCAGTGCTAGAGATCGTGGATACACAGATACGCAGTATTTT,CSARDRGYTDTQYF
many,TRBV11-1,TRBJ1-2,TRBD1,TGTGCCAGCAGCTCCATCCTGAGACAGGGCGCAGATGGCTACACCTTC,CASSSILRQGADGYTF
many,TRBV6-1,TRBJ1-1,.,TGTGCCAGCAGTCAAAGGGGAGGAGGGATGAACACTGAAGCTTTCTTT,CASSQRGGGMNTEAFF
.,TRBV5-5,TRBJ2-1,.,TGTGCCAGCAGCAGGGGCAGGGATGGTGAGCAGTTCTTC,CASSRGRDGEQFF
.,TRBV20-1,TRBJ1-5,TRBD1,TGCAGTGCTTTTAACAGGGGCGAGGGCAATCAGCCCCAGCATTTT,CSAFNRGEGNQPQHF
.,TRBV20-1,TRBJ2-1,.,TGCAGTGCTGGACCCATAAATAGCGCCGGTTACAATGAGCAGTTCTTC,CSAGPINSAGYNEQFF
.,TRBV25-1,TRBJ1-1,.,TGTGCCAGCAGTAAATCAGTGAACACTGAAGCTTTCTTT,CASSKSVNTEAFF
few,TRBV4-1,TRBJ2-1,.,TGCGCCAGCAGCCAAGAATTTTCGGGGGAGGCCTACAATGAGCAGTTCTTC,CASSQEFSGEAYNEQFF
many,TRBV6-6,TRBJ1-5,.,TGTGCCAGCAGTTACTCCCCCGAGGACAGACGCAATCAGCCCCAGCATTTT,CASSYSPEDRRNQPQHF
.,TRBV6-4,TRBJ2-1,.,TGTGCCAGCAGTGACGGGGGGGCCAATGAGCAGTTCTTC,CASSDGGANEQFF
.,TRBV25-1,TRBJ1-6,TRBD1,TGTGCCAGCAGCACGGGACAGGGACCACCCCTCCACTTT,CASSTGQGPPLHF
.,TRBV6-1,TRBJ2-7,.,TGTGCCAGCACTAGCAGCGGGATGGGGGGCGGCGAGCAGTACTTC,CASTSSGMGGGEQYF
.,TRBV29-1,TRBJ1-2,.,TGCAGCGTTGGTTCCCGGGCGGGCTACACCTTC,CSVGSRAGYTF
.,TRBV6-1,TRBJ2-2,.,TGTGCCAGCAGTGAATGGGGCGCCGACACCGGGGAGCTGTTTTTT,CASSEWGADTGELFF